The next 25 T cell receptor beta chains were all read from a single sample in a study of T cells in Graves' hyperthyroidism and ophthalmopathy. RNA transcripts served as the template for amplifying TCR beta CDR3 regions. TCR CDR3 underwent first-round RT-PCR with the HTBI primer set. MiXCR, applied by TCRdb to the multiplex PCR reads, yields one record per CDR3 protein. The table has 500,000 or so distinct CDR3 sequences, roughly 15% seen once. Sequencing was carried out using blood. The source is a woman younger than 35 with Graves' ophthalmopathy.

The chain is built from TRBV7-3 and TRBJ1-6, with a weak D call TRBD1 (5 bases). This CDR3 has 15 residues. V was shortened by 1 base and J by 8 bases, with 12 bases between the two germline ends. The germline V gene encodes CDR1 SGHTA and CDR2 FQGTGA. CDR3: CASSLRGAIDSPLHF. The CDR3 coding sequence is TGTGCCAGCAGCTTAAGGGGCGCGATCGATTCACCCCTCCACTTT.

The V and J genes are TRBV30 and TRBJ2-7, with D possibly being TRBD1 or TRBD2 (5 bases each). V was trimmed by 2 bases and J by 1 base, leaving 12 bases between them. Germline CDR1 reads GTSNPN; CDR2 reads SVGIG (reference sequence). This CDR3 is 14 amino acids long. The CDR3 protein is CAWSIGALSYEQYF. In DNA, the CDR3 is TGTGCCTGGAGTATCGGGGCGCTGTCCTACGAGCAGTACTTC.

The chain recombines TRBV6-1 with TRBJ1-5; D gene ambiguous. Germline V CDR1 and CDR2: MNHNS, SASEGT. V was shortened by 7 bases and J by 0 bases, with 13 bases between the two germline ends. The CDR3 extends over 15 amino acids. DNA of the CDR3: TGTGCCAGCACTAGACAAACAGATAGCAATCAGCCCCAGCATTTT. Translating it yields CASTRQTDSNQPQHF.

This clonotype was seen at least ten times. The genes are TRBV27 and TRBJ2-7; 8 nucleotides align to TRBD2. The CDR3 contains 16 residues. Germline V gene sequence: CDR1 MNHEY, CDR2 SMNVEV (reference sequence). Trimming took 0 bases from V and 7 from J; bases not matched to a gene: 11. The CDR3 is CASSLSGGERGHEQYF. CDR3 coding DNA: TGTGCCAGCAGTTTATCAGGAGGGGAGCGGGGGCATGAGCAGTACTTC.

The sample holds many counts of this clonotype. The gene calls are TRBV7-9 and TRBJ2-5; 7 nucleotides align to TRBD1. The CDR3 covers 15 residues. Germline V CDR1 and CDR2: SEHNR, FQNEAQ (reference sequence). V shed 5 bases, J shed 2 bases, and the junction held 8 bases outside the gene matches. The CDR3 DNA is TGTGCCAGCAGCCCTTGGACAGGCTATCAAGAGACCCAGTACTTC. It specifies CASSPWTGYQETQYF.

This clonotype was seen at least ten times. V is TRBV6-1 and J is TRBJ1-2; D uncertain. CDR1 is MNHNS and CDR2 is SASEGT in the germline V gene. Deletions cut 9 bases from V and 6 bases from J, with 5 bases between. This CDR3 comprises 9 residues. This CDR3 is CARGHGYTF. The CDR3, as DNA: TGTGCCAGAGGGCATGGCTACACCTTC.

The chain couples TRBV4-1 to TRBJ1-5, with no clear D. There are 15 residues in the CDR3. Per germline, CDR1 MGHRA and CDR2 YSYEKL. V was clipped by 4 bases and J by 5 bases, with 15 bases between them. The CDR3 DNA reads as TGCGCCAGCAGCCTCGTACGACAAGAATATCAGCCCCAGCATTTT. It encodes CASSLVRQEYQPQHF.

V usage is TRBV20-1 and J usage is TRBJ2-1; D is possibly TRBD2 (5 bases). This CDR3 spans 12 amino acids. Trimming left V 3 bases short and J 9 bases short, with 12 bases between. Germline CDR1 DFQATT, CDR2 SNEGSKA (reference sequence). CDR3 DNA sequence: TGCAGTGCTAGGGAACTAGAAGTTGAGCAGTTCTTC. Encoded protein: CSARELEVEQFF.

This rearrangement joins TRBV18 to TRBJ1-1; TRBD1 agrees at 9 bases. The CDR3 is 15 amino acids. Germline V gene lookup returns CDR1 KGHSH and CDR2 LQKENI. With 6 bases clipped from V and 6 bases from J, the junction kept 11 bases outside the gene matches. CDR3 sequence: CASSRKGTGLSEAFF. The DNA for the CDR3 is TGTGCCAGCTCCCGAAAGGGGACAGGGCTATCTGAAGCTTTCTTT.

This clonotype was seen many times. This chain joins TRBV7-9 and TRBJ2-1; TRBD1 aligns across 8 bases. Germline V CDR1 and CDR2: SEHNR, FQNEAQ (reference sequence). The CDR3 consists of 14 residues. Trimming at V came to 5 bases and at J to 4 bases, leaving 4 bases not matched to a gene. As DNA, the CDR3 is TGTGCCAGCAGCCCGGACAGGGAGTACAATGAGCAGTTCTTC. It codes for CASSPDREYNEQFF.

This clonotype was detected a few times. V and J are TRBV12-3 or TRBV12-4 and TRBJ2-5; 10 bases are shared with TRBD1. This CDR3 comprises 15 residues. The V segment lost 4 bases and the J segment 4 bases; nucleotides outside the gene matches: 6. The CDR3 loop reads CASSSNRDRGETQYF. Written as DNA, the CDR3 is TGTGCCAGCAGTTCGAACCGGGACAGGGGAGAGACCCAGTACTTC.

In the case of this clonotype: A much larger clone differs by one base, so this may be a read error. The chain has TRBV11-2 and TRBJ1-6, with TRBD1 matching 7 bases. The J segment lost 8 bases and the V segment lost 3 bases, leaving 10 bases of the junction unmatched. The CDR3 consists of 16 residues. CDR1 SGHAT and CDR2 FQNNGV come from the germline V gene. This chain's CDR3 is CASSFIPGQYDSPLHF. The DNA for the CDR3 is TGTGCCAGCAGCTTCATACCGGGACAGTATGATTCACCCCTCCACTTT.

This chain's CDR3 is CASTNGGGYTF. CDR3 nucleotides: TGTGCCAGCACTAACGGGGGGGGCTACACCTTC. The chain has TRBV2 and TRBJ1-2, with D possibly being TRBD1 (5 bases). This CDR3 spans 11 amino acids. V was shortened by 7 bases and J by 8 bases, with 11 bases between the two germline ends. Germline CDR1 SNHLY, CDR2 FYNNEI.

In this sample, this clonotype turned up a few times. V is TRBV12-3 or TRBV12-4 and J is TRBJ2-5; tentatively, D is TRBD1 (5 bases). CDR3 length: 13 residues. With 3 bases removed from V and 5 bases from J, the gap between germline ends came to 10 bases. CDR3 in amino acids: CASSFRARETQYF. The CDR3 DNA reads as TGTGCCAGCAGTTTCAGGGCCAGGGAGACCCAGTACTTC.

This clonotype has only a few counts. This sequence joins TRBV30 and TRBJ1-1; 8 bases align to TRBD1. This CDR3 is built from 15 residues. The V and J ends lost 8 bases and 5 bases, in that order; junction bases with no gene match: 16. Germline CDR1 and CDR2: GTSNPN and SVGIG (reference sequence). The CDR3 loop reads CADQNLQGGGTEAFF. DNA of the CDR3: TGTGCCGACCAAAACCTACAGGGGGGTGGAACTGAAGCTTTCTTT.

This clonotype was seen many times. J is TRBJ1-1 and V is TRBV11-1, with 10 bases fitting TRBD1. Trimming removed 8 bases from V and 4 bases from J; junction bases left unmatched: 4. The CDR3 runs 13 residues. Germline assignment: CDR1 SGHAT and CDR2 FQDESV (reference sequence). CDR3 residues: CASDRGHGTEAFF. CDR3 sequence (DNA): TGTGCCAGCGACAGGGGGCACGGCACTGAAGCTTTCTTT.

This clonotype was seen at least ten times. V is TRBV5-1 and J is TRBJ2-2; D is perhaps TRBD1 (6 bases). V was pared by 0 bases and J by 1 base, with 10 bases between. Germline V CDR1 and CDR2: SGHRS, YFSETQ. CDR3 size: 16 residues. As DNA, the CDR3 is TGCGCCAGCAGCTTGGCCCAGGGGAAGAACACCGGGGAGCTGTTTTTT. Protein product: CASSLAQGKNTGELFF.

This clonotype was picked up many times. The chain has TRBV10-3 and TRBJ2-1; the D is unclear. The V gene's germline CDR1 is ENHRY and CDR2 SYGVKD. The CDR3 loop spans 13 amino acids. The V end lost 6 bases, the J end lost 0 bases, and 6 bases lay between the germline ends. The CDR3, as DNA: TGTGCCATCAGCGAGGCCTCCTACAATGAGCAGTTCTTC. This codes for CAISEASYNEQFF.

The V and J genes are TRBV7-6 and TRBJ2-2, with TRBD1 identical over 9 bases. With V trimmed by 5 bases and J by 4 bases, 5 bases remained unmatched. The CDR3 runs 15 residues. In germline, CDR1 is SGHVS, CDR2 FNYEAQ. The CDR3 nucleotides are TGTGCCAGCAGCCGGACAGGGGACCCCACCGGGGAGCTGTTTTTT. Translating it yields CASSRTGDPTGELFF.

A remark on this clonotype: Just one base apart from a much larger clone, this may be a read error. The genes are TRBV6-1 and TRBJ2-7; 7 positions agree with TRBD1. The CDR3 sequence is 14 residues long. From germline, CDR1 is MNHNS and CDR2 SASEGT. Trimming cost V 6 bases and J 7 bases; bases outside gene matches: 12. The CDR3 reads CASSGQTGVEEQYF. The CDR3 DNA sequence: TGTGCCAGCAGCGGACAAACAGGGGTCGAAGAGCAGTACTTC.

This clonotype was seen many times. The V call is TRBV6-2 or TRBV6-3, the J call TRBJ2-7; possibly TRBD1 for D (6 bases). Germline values: CDR1 MNHEY, CDR2 SVGEGT. The CDR3 covers 14 residues. The germline V and J ends were trimmed by 5 bases and 4 bases, with 15 bases remaining between them. The CDR3 DNA sequence: TGTGCCAGCAGTCGCGGACAGTATTTGTACGAGCAGTACTTC. This codes for CASSRGQYLYEQYF.

The chain joins TRBV28 to TRBJ1-5; tentatively, D is TRBD1 (5 bases). CDR3 size: 14 residues. Germline V gives CDR1 MDHEN, CDR2 SYDVKM. Trimming stripped 5 bases from V and 9 bases from J, with 17 bases between. The DNA of the CDR3 is TGTGCCAGCAGTCCCACTTTCCCCCAGGGGCCCCAGCATTTT. Its protein is CASSPTFPQGPQHF.

The table lists this clonotype with a few counts. The rearrangement joins TRBV20-1 to TRBJ1-2, with D possibly matching TRBD1 (5 bases). V lost 3 bases to trimming and J lost 8 bases, with 16 bases between them. The germline gives CDR1 DFQATT, CDR2 SNEGSKA (reference sequence). The CDR3 has 13 amino acids. As DNA, the CDR3 is TGCAGTGCTAGTGCTGAGGGATGGGGCGGCTACACCTTC. This sequence encodes CSASAEGWGGYTF.

Note on this clonotype: This may be a read error: a much more frequent sequence differs by one nucleotide. The conserved phenylalanine or tryptophan is not found at the CDR3 terminus, so this likely reflects a read error. The rearrangement links TRBV28 to TRBJ1-2, with a possible D match to TRBD1 (6 bases). CDR3 length: 15 amino acids. Trimming pared 7 bases from V and 0 bases from J, leaving 15 bases between. The germline gives CDR1 MDHEN, CDR2 SYDVKM. CDR3 residues: CASKSQGIANYGYTI. CDR3 DNA sequence: TGTGCCAGCAAATCGCAGGGGATAGCTAACTATGGCTACACCATC.

In this sample, this clonotype turned up many times. The CDR3 coding sequence is TGTGCCAGCAGTTTAGGCGGGAGGGCCTACACAGATACGCAGTATTTT. Residues: CASSLGGRAYTDTQYF. The rearrangement uses TRBV27 and TRBJ2-3, with 9 bases identical to TRBD2. Germline assignment: CDR1 MNHEY and CDR2 SMNVEV (reference sequence). The CDR3 extends over 16 amino acids. Trimming at V came to 2 bases and at J to 2 bases, leaving 5 bases not matched to a gene.